The clone carrying this T cell receptor (beta chain) was seen at least ten times. Its antigen is unknown. V was clipped by 5 bases and J by 1 base, with 13 bases between them. The germline V gene encodes CDR1 DFQATT and CDR2 SNEGSKA (reference sequence). The CDR3 is 14 amino acids. Unique molecular identifiers were used in preparing the TCRbeta library. MiXCR, run by TCRdb on the PCR reads, gives a single entry per CDR3 protein. The table lists some 150,000 distinct CDR3 sequences, around 8.5% of them singletons. The sample originates from a study of T-cell reconstitution after alpha-beta-depleted transplantation in children. Study-wide results and caveats: Some patients showed high day-60 TCRbeta diversity, which derived from surviving recipient T cells and thymic progenitors. About two months after transplant, alpha-beta T cells reportedly came from several hundred expanded graft clones. The authors attributed T-cell counts and diversity one year after transplant mostly to newly produced T cells.

This receptor was obtained from a female patient aged 2 to 10 who had a stem cell transplant for congenital amegakaryocytic thrombocytopenia, so the T cells may come from the graft donor. The sequences come from PBMCs, mostly from graft donor cells, collected 180 days after TCRalphabeta/CD19-depleted stem cell transplant. The V gene is TRBV20-1, the J gene TRBJ2-3; D ambiguous. The CDR3 loop is CSAVFVAGTDTQYF. The CDR3 nucleotides are TGCAGTGCTGTTTTTGTGGCTGGCACAGATACGCAGTATTTT.